This T cell receptor (beta chain) was observed in a study of early T cells in non-severe SARS-CoV-2 infection. Overall study: Chains were unpaired, as sequencing was done on bulk RNA from unsorted whole blood. Study observations and caveats: Reliance on VDJdb matching favored anti-spike CD8 responses; private and CD4 specificities were missed.

This clonotype was seen a few times. What it binds is unknown. The V gene end was trimmed by 4 bases and the J gene end by 4 bases; junction bases not matched to a gene: 3. The CDR3 consists of 15 residues. The V gene's germline CDR1 is SGHNT and CDR2 YYREEE (reference sequence). In the library, individual cDNA molecules carried attached unique molecular identifiers. TCRdb passed the 5' RACE reads through MiXCR, listing each CDR3 protein once. Of some 71,000 distinct CDR3 sequences listed, roughly 10% are singletons. The sequences come from whole blood, collected at baseline. The V call is TRBV5-4, the J call TRBJ2-5; TRBD2 aligns across 14 bases. The receptor was isolated from an adult who was a healthcare worker with PCR-confirmed SARS-CoV-2 infection or an uninfected control (not recorded which). The DNA of the CDR3 is TGTGCCAGCAGCCCGGGACTAGCGGGAGCAGAGACCCAGTACTTC. This sequence encodes CASSPGLAGAETQYF.